The TCR beta chain described here comes from a study of T-cell memory formation after mild COVID-19. TCRdb ran MiXCR on the 5' RACE reads and lists one entry per CDR3 protein. The sample records about half a million distinct CDR3 sequences, roughly 18% being singletons. This clonotype was seen more than once but under ten times. Germline values: CDR1 SQVTM, CDR2 ANQGSEA. Trimming removed 6 bases from V and 1 base from J, with 12 bases in between. This CDR3 contains 13 residues. The specimen sequenced was PBMCs or a T cell subset sorted from them (not recorded which). The source of this sequence is an adult woman who had mild COVID-19 (a few samples of this study predate the infection). Cell type and time point are not known. The chain is built from TRBV29-1 and TRBJ2-5, with D tentatively TRBD2 (5 bases). The CDR3 bases are TGCAGCGTCCCAATAGCGCCCCAAGAGACCCAGTACTTC. Its protein product is CSVPIAPQETQYF.